Below, 29 T cell receptor beta chains from the same sample are listed, as sequenced in a study of shared clonotypes between healthy human individuals. Assay used: immunoSEQ multiplex PCR; TCRdb lists only in-frame clones, some missing. The sample has over 1.5 million clones, around 98% seen once; the top ten hold about 0.45%. The specimen sequenced was naive CD4+ T cells sorted from blood. Documented subset: CD45RA+ positively selected. The receptors come from a man younger than 40 in good health.

This rearrangement joins TRBV12-1 to TRBJ2-5; no check of the table's D call, TRBD2, against the DNA was made. TRBV12-1 is classified as a pseudogene. The CDR3 covers 18 residues. CDR3 in DNA: TGTGCCAGCAGCTTTGTTTTGCTAGCGGGAGGGCCTCCAGAGACCCAGTACTTC. It is translated as CASSFVLLAGGPPETQYF.

This chain joins TRBV5-1 and TRBJ1-1; D gene unclear. Germline V lookup: CDR1 SGHRS, CDR2 YFSETQ. The CDR3 is made up of 13 amino acids. V was shortened by 0 bases and J by 3 bases, with 6 bases between the two germline ends. The CDR3 region has the DNA TGCGCCAGCAGCTTGGTGCGGGACACTGAAGCTTTCTTT. This gives the protein CASSLVRDTEAFF.

This rearrangement joins TRBV14 to TRBJ2-7; D call uncertain. The V and J ends lost 4 bases and 7 bases respectively, with 23 bases between them. In germline, CDR1 is SGHDN, CDR2 FVKESK. CDR3 length: 16 residues. CDR3 nucleotide sequence: TGTGCCAGCAGCCCCCGGAAGGGCCTCACCACAACGGAGCAGTACTTC. This sequence encodes CASSPRKGLTTTEQYF. Drawing the rest from reference TRBV14 and TRBJ2-7, the complete variable domain is EAGVTQFPSHSVIEKGQTVTLRCDPISGHDNLYWYRRVMGKEIKFLLHFVKESKQDESGMPNNRFLAERTGGTYSTLKVQPAELEDSGVYFCASSPRKGLTTTEQYFGPGTRLTVT.

The CDR3 protein is CASSLGGDGLIPNTGELFF. The DNA of the CDR3 is TGCGCCAGCAGCTTGGGAGGGGATGGGCTTATCCCGAACACCGGGGAGCTGTTTTTT. The rearrangement joins TRBV5-1 to TRBJ2-2, with D perhaps being TRBD1 or TRBD2 (5 bases each). The CDR3 covers 19 residues. V gave up 0 bases and J gave up 0 bases, with 18 bases separating them. The germline gives CDR1 SGHRS, CDR2 YFSETQ.

V and J are TRBV11-2 and TRBJ1-1; D possibly corresponds to TRBD1 (6 bases). In germline, CDR1 is SGHAT, CDR2 FQNNGV. The V gene lost 0 bases and the J gene lost 11 bases, with 10 bases spanning the gap. This CDR3 contains 12 residues. CDR3 amino acids: CASSLDQRGAFF. CDR3 DNA: TGTGCCAGCAGCTTAGATCAAAGGGGGGCTTTCTTT.

This sequence joins TRBV29-1 and TRBJ2-1, with 9 bases matching TRBD1. CDR3 length: 14 residues. V was pared by 8 bases and J by 3 bases, with 8 bases of the junction left unmatched. Germline CDR1 reads SQVTM; CDR2 reads ANQGSEA. In nucleotides, the CDR3 is TGCAGCATCGGGACAGGGTTTGACTACAATGAGCAGTTCTTC. Amino acids: CSIGTGFDYNEQFF.

The gene calls are TRBV7-9 and TRBJ1-4; D unresolved. Trimming took 1 base from V and 2 from J, leaving 8 bases between them. The CDR3 spans 15 residues. Germline V gene lookup returns CDR1 SEHNR and CDR2 FQNEAQ (reference sequence). The CDR3 sequence: CASSLVGDTNEKLFF. DNA for the CDR3: TGTGCCAGCAGCTTAGTGGGAGACACTAATGAAAAACTGTTTTTT.

This clone has only one observation. CDR3 in amino acids: CASSLDRVKDTQYF. For the CDR3, the DNA is TGTGCCAGCAGCTTAGACAGGGTAAAAGATACGCAGTATTTT. This sequence joins TRBV7-2 and TRBJ2-3; tentatively, D is TRBD1 (6 bases). V lost 1 base, J lost 5 bases, and 10 bases lay in between. This CDR3 has 14 amino acids. From germline, CDR1 is SGHTA and CDR2 FQGNSA. Combining the CDR3 with reference TRBV7-2 and TRBJ2-3 gives the whole variable domain GAGVSQSPSNKVTEKGKDVELRCDPISGHTALYWYRQSLGQGLEFLIYFQGNSAPDKSGLPSDRFSAERTGGSVSTLTIQRTQQEDSAVYLCASSLDRVKDTQYFGPGTRLTVL.

The V gene is TRBV7-9, the J gene TRBJ2-1; the match to TRBD2 covers 11 bases. CDR3 size: 15 residues. The germline V gene encodes CDR1 SEHNR and CDR2 FQNEAQ (reference sequence). V was pared by 5 bases and J by 6 bases, with 6 bases of the junction left unmatched. CDR3 in amino acids: CASSRGLAVSNEQFF. DNA for the CDR3: TGTGCCAGCAGCCGGGGACTAGCGGTTTCCAATGAGCAGTTCTTC.

This chain links TRBV2 with TRBJ1-3, with 7 bases aligning to TRBD1. This CDR3 comprises 16 residues. The germline V gene encodes CDR1 SNHLY and CDR2 FYNNEI. V lost 8 bases and J lost 0; bases outside the gene matches: 10. CDR3 nucleotide sequence: TGTGCCAGCGGCGGGACAGTCCATCGCTCTGGAAACACCATATATTTT. It codes for CASGGTVHRSGNTIYF.

As concerns this clone: One junction end does not reproduce the germline sequence, and a read error may be involved. CDR3 amino acids: CASIPFRGSADAFF. The CDR3 DNA reads TGTGCCAGCATCCCTTTTCGGGGGAGCGCTGACGCTTTCTTT. The genes are TRBV27 and TRBJ1-1; perhaps TRBD1 as D (5 bases). The CDR3 length is 14 residues. The germline CDR1 and CDR2 sequences are MNHEY and SMNVEV (reference sequence).

CDR3 region: CASSGTRKLTDTQYF. Here the CDR3 DNA reads TGTGCCAGCAGCGGGACTAGGAAACTCACAGATACGCAGTATTTT. The chain links TRBV7-9 to TRBJ2-3; 8 nucleotides line up with TRBD2. J gave up 2 bases and V 5 bases, and 6 bases lay outside the gene matches. In germline, CDR1 is SEHNR, CDR2 FQNEAQ (reference sequence). There are 15 residues in the CDR3.

The chain uses TRBV7-9 and TRBJ2-3, with 10 bases lining up with TRBD2. Germline lookup yields CDR1 SEHNR and CDR2 FQNEAQ (reference sequence). The CDR3 runs 16 residues. V gave up 4 bases and J gave up 2 bases; unmatched junction bases: 6. The CDR3: CASSSWTSGPTDTQYF. As DNA, the CDR3 is TGTGCCAGCAGCTCCTGGACTAGCGGCCCCACAGATACGCAGTATTTT.

The gene calls are TRBV27 and TRBJ1-1; 10 bases fit TRBD1. This CDR3 contains 16 residues. Looked up from germline, CDR1 is MNHEY and CDR2 is SMNVEV (reference sequence). The trim removed 0 bases at V and 5 bases at J, leaving 6 bases unmatched. The CDR3 coding sequence is TGTGCCAGCAGTTTATCGACAGGGGGCGGTTGGACTGAAGCTTTCTTT. It encodes CASSLSTGGGWTEAFF.

The V gene is TRBV7-9, the J gene TRBJ1-5; D is ambiguous. V was pared by 5 bases and J by 2 bases, with 13 bases between. Germline assignment: CDR1 SEHNR and CDR2 FQNEAQ (reference sequence). This CDR3 contains 15 residues. In DNA, the CDR3 is TGTGCCAGCAGCCCCAGCGGGCAGGGCAATCAGCCCCAGCATTTT. It yields the protein CASSPSGQGNQPQHF.

CDR3 sequence: CASSLDHRTSGPYEQYF. The CDR3 DNA is TGTGCCAGCAGCTTAGATCACCGTACTAGCGGACCCTACGAGCAGTACTTC. The rearrangement links TRBV11-2 to TRBJ2-7, with TRBD2 identical over 8 bases. Trimming took 0 bases from V and 2 from J; bases not matched to a gene: 9. The CDR3 is 17 residues long. The germline V gene has CDR1 SGHAT and CDR2 FQNNGV. Based on the CDR3 plus reference TRBV11-2 and TRBJ2-7, the full variable domain is EAGVAQSPRYKIIEKRQSVAFWCNPISGHATLYWYQQILGQGPKLLIQFQNNGVVDDSQLPKDRFSAERLKGVDSTLKIQPAKLEDSAVYLCASSLDHRTSGPYEQYFGPGTRLTVT.

This CDR3 reads CAWSVRLRAGYGYTF. CDR3 coding DNA: TGTGCCTGGAGTGTACGGTTGAGGGCGGGCTATGGCTACACCTTC. The rearrangement links TRBV30 to TRBJ1-2; no clear D. Germline V CDR1 and CDR2: GTSNPN, SVGIG (reference sequence). V lost 0 bases and J 4 bases, leaving 15 bases between the germline ends. The CDR3 has 15 amino acids.

The chain is built from TRBV23-1 and TRBJ2-5; 9 bases map to TRBD1. TRBV23-1 is noted as an ORF with a role that remains uncertain. With 2 bases clipped from V and 5 bases from J, the junction kept 9 bases outside the gene matches. The CDR3 has 16 amino acids. CDR3 in amino acids: CASSQPRDRVMETQYF. The CDR3, as DNA: TGCGCCAGCAGTCAACCTAGGGACAGGGTGATGGAGACCCAGTACTTC.

The CDR3 reads CASSLGVTGFQPQHF. The CDR3 DNA is TGTGCCAGCAGCTTAGGAGTTACAGGGTTTCAGCCCCAGCATTTT. This chain connects TRBV11-3 to TRBJ1-5; a weak D match, TRBD1 (6 bases). Trimming removed 1 base at V and 6 bases at J, with 13 bases between. Germline V gives CDR1 SGHNT, CDR2 YENEEA. The CDR3 contains 15 residues. Drawing the rest from reference TRBV11-3 and TRBJ1-5, the complete variable domain is EAGVVQSPRYKIIEKKQPVAFWCNPISGHNTLYWYLQNLGQGPELLIRYENEEAVDDSQLPKDRFSAERLKGVDSTLKIQPAELGDSAVYLCASSLGVTGFQPQHFGDGTRLSIL.

This clone was seen once. The chain combines TRBV30 with TRBJ2-7; tentatively, D is TRBD1 (6 bases). CDR1 and CDR2 from the germline V gene are GTSNPN and SVGIG (reference sequence). The CDR3 is 14 amino acids. The V end was cut by 2 bases, the J end by 2 bases, with 13 bases between. The CDR3, as DNA: TGTGCCTGGAGTCCACGCAGGGGAACCTACGAGCAGTACTTC. The encoded protein is CAWSPRRGTYEQYF.

The V gene is TRBV18, the J gene TRBJ2-2, with D possibly TRBD2 on 6 matching bases. CDR3 length: 18 amino acids. V shed 3 bases and J shed 5 bases, with 22 bases lying between them. The germline V gene encodes CDR1 KGHSH and CDR2 LQKENI. CDR3 in amino acids: CASSPPRGSRALTGELFF. In nucleotides, the CDR3 is TGTGCCAGCTCACCGCCGCGGGGTAGTCGGGCGTTGACCGGGGAGCTGTTTTTT.

The chain uses TRBV14 and TRBJ2-7, with TRBD2 matching over 7 bases. The junction had 9 bases not matched to a gene; V was cut back by 5 bases and J by 5 bases. The CDR3 runs to 14 residues. CDR1 is SGHDN and CDR2 is FVKESK in the germline V gene. The chain's CDR3 is CASSATGGPNEQYF. The CDR3 DNA sequence: TGTGCCAGCAGCGCCACGGGGGGACCCAACGAGCAGTACTTC.

V gene TRBV18 combines with J gene TRBJ2-5; 10 bases match TRBD1. CDR3 size: 15 residues. CDR1 is KGHSH and CDR2 is LQKENI in the germline V gene. V trimming: 4 bases; J trimming: 6 bases; junction bases outside the gene matches: 8. This CDR3 is CASSLYPGQGQTQYF. The CDR3 bases are TGTGCCAGCTCACTTTACCCGGGACAGGGGCAGACCCAGTACTTC.

V is TRBV28 and J is TRBJ2-7, with a tentative D call TRBD1 (6 bases). Trimming removed 3 bases from V and 5 bases from J, with 17 bases in between. CDR1 is MDHEN and CDR2 is SYDVKM in the germline V gene. This CDR3 is 15 amino acids long. CDR3 nucleotide sequence: TGTGCCAGCAGTTTCGGAGGAACAGGGACCGACGAGCAGTACTTC. It translates to CASSFGGTGTDEQYF.

The rearrangement joins TRBV28 to TRBJ1-1, with 7 bases lining up with TRBD1. This CDR3 spans 15 amino acids. CDR1 is MDHEN and CDR2 is SYDVKM in the germline V gene. V lost 2 bases, J lost 4 bases, and 7 bases stayed unmatched. The CDR3: CASSLGARGRTEAFF. In nucleotides, the CDR3 is TGTGCCAGCAGTTTAGGGGCAAGGGGGCGCACTGAAGCTTTCTTT.

The chain carries TRBV28 and TRBJ2-3; no reliable D call. Germline CDR1 and CDR2: MDHEN and SYDVKM. This CDR3 spans 13 amino acids. The V end lost 8 bases, the J end lost 3 bases, and 12 bases lay between the germline ends. The CDR3 loop is CASGWTGTDTQYF. DNA of the CDR3: TGTGCCAGCGGCTGGACCGGGACAGATACGCAGTATTTT.

This chain joins TRBV5-1 and TRBJ2-5, with a tentative D call TRBD1 (5 bases). Looked up from germline, CDR1 is SGHRS and CDR2 is YFSETQ. This CDR3 is built from 15 residues. V was trimmed by 0 bases and J by 2 bases, leaving 11 bases between them. The chain's CDR3 is CASSLARTRQETQYF. For the CDR3, the DNA is TGCGCCAGCAGCTTGGCCCGGACAAGGCAAGAGACCCAGTACTTC.

In its sample, this clone was seen once. The chain is built from TRBV7-2 and TRBJ2-7; 7 positions agree with TRBD1. The CDR3 runs to 17 residues. J gave up 0 bases and V 2 bases, and 10 bases lay outside the gene matches. CDR1 SGHTA and CDR2 FQGNSA come from the germline V gene. The CDR3 loop is CASSLIGGGDSSYEQYF. CDR3 nucleotide sequence: TGTGCCAGCAGCTTAATTGGGGGTGGGGACAGCTCCTACGAGCAGTACTTC.

The chain uses TRBV19 and TRBJ2-7; perhaps TRBD2 as D (6 bases). The V gene lost 3 bases and the J gene lost 3 bases, with 15 bases spanning the gap. Germline V lookup: CDR1 LNHDA, CDR2 SQIVND (reference sequence). CDR3 length: 15 residues. CDR3 in amino acids: CASSIRQGLFYEQYF. In nucleotides, the CDR3 is TGTGCCAGTAGTATTCGGCAGGGACTCTTCTACGAGCAGTACTTC.